These 28 T cell receptor beta chains were sequenced from one sample in a study of T cell responses to AZD1222 COVID-19 vaccine. Assay: immunoSEQ multiplex PCR; the TCRdb copy retains only in-frame clones and omits some. This sample has some 180,000 clones; roughly 92% occur once, and the top ten carry under 11%. The material sequenced was peripheral blood, taken on day 0 of AZD1222 vaccination. The source is an adult in good health.

V is TRBV6-4 and J is TRBJ1-2; tentative D call: TRBD1 (5 bases). The CDR3 extends over 13 amino acids. The germline CDR1 and CDR2 sequences are MRHNA and SNTAGT. V shed 4 bases and J shed 4 bases, with 10 bases lying between them. Here the CDR3 DNA reads TGTGCCAGCAGTGCCCCGGGGGGCTATGGCTACACCTTC. This sequence encodes CASSAPGGYGYTF.

The J gene is TRBJ1-3, the V gene TRBV4-2; D is perhaps TRBD1 (6 bases). The CDR3 runs 15 residues. With 2 bases removed from V and 2 bases from J, the gap between germline ends came to 10 bases. Looked up from germline, CDR1 is LGHNA and CDR2 is YNFKEQ. The CDR3 reads CASSQQQGTGNTIYF. The CDR3 DNA follows: TGTGCCAGCAGCCAACAACAGGGTACTGGAAACACCATATATTTT.

The CDR3 region has the DNA TGTGCCAGCAGCTTGGGACAGGCTAACTATGGCTACACCTTC. As protein: CASSLGQANYGYTF. The chain links TRBV5-8 to TRBJ1-2; a weak D match, TRBD1 (6 bases). The length of the CDR3 is 14 residues. The germline CDR1 and CDR2 sequences are SGHTS and YDEGEE. Trimming shortened V by 0 bases and J by 0 bases, and 6 bases separated the two germline ends.

The chain couples TRBV30 to TRBJ2-1; D not resolved. This CDR3 comprises 14 residues. The V gene lost 1 base and the J gene lost 2 bases, with 9 bases spanning the gap. Germline CDR1 and CDR2: GTSNPN and SVGIG (reference sequence). CDR3 residues: CAWSAVLTYNEQFF. In nucleotides, the CDR3 is TGTGCCTGGAGTGCGGTTTTGACCTACAATGAGCAGTTCTTC.

The rearrangement links TRBV27 to TRBJ1-2; 8 bases match TRBD1. The CDR3 consists of 15 residues. CDR1 and CDR2 (germline): MNHEY, SMNVEV (reference sequence). V lost 5 bases, J lost 2 bases, and 7 bases stayed unmatched. DNA for the CDR3: TGTGCCAGCAGTCCTATTCAGGGGGCGAACTATGGCTACACCTTC. It is translated as CASSPIQGANYGYTF.

The genes are TRBV11-2 and TRBJ1-6; D perhaps matches TRBD1 (5 bases). Germline CDR1 and CDR2: SGHAT and FQNNGV. The V and J ends lost 2 bases and 8 bases respectively, with 10 bases between them. The CDR3 covers 14 residues. As DNA, the CDR3 is TGTGCCAGCAGCTTACACCAGGGTGATTCACCCCTCCACTTT. Translating gives CASSLHQGDSPLHF.

The chain employs TRBV7-9 and TRBJ1-1, with 9 positions matching TRBD1. This CDR3 is built from 15 residues. Trimming took 4 bases from V and 2 from J; bases not matched to a gene: 5. Germline V gene lookup returns CDR1 SEHNR and CDR2 FQNEAQ (reference sequence). In DNA, the CDR3 is TGTGCCAGCAGCTCCGGACAGGGGCTCAACACTGAAGCTTTCTTT. Translating it yields CASSSGQGLNTEAFF.

This rearrangement joins TRBV4-1 to TRBJ2-7; 7 bases map to TRBD2. With V trimmed by 0 bases and J by 3 bases, 11 bases remained unmatched. Germline V gives CDR1 MGHRA, CDR2 YSYEKL. CDR3 length equals 17 residues. The CDR3 region is CASSQEVGGSMHYEQYF. CDR3 coding DNA: TGCGCCAGCAGCCAAGAGGTGGGCGGGAGTATGCACTACGAGCAGTACTTC.

V gene TRBV7-8 combines with J gene TRBJ2-5, with unresolved D. This CDR3 region has 15 residues. Trimming took 5 bases from V and 1 from J, leaving 14 bases between them. Germline-derived CDR1 and CDR2 are SGHVS and FQNEAQ. Here the CDR3 DNA reads TGTGCCAGCAGCCCCCTGGGCGGAACCCAAGAGACCCAGTACTTC. Its translation: CASSPLGGTQETQYF. The whole variable domain, filled in from reference TRBV7-8 and TRBJ2-5, reads GAGVSQSPRYKVAKRGQDVALRCDPISGHVSLFWYQQALGQGPEFLTYFQNEAQLDKSGLPSDRFFAERPEGSVSTLKIQRTQQEDSAVYLCASSPLGGTQETQYFGPGTRLLVL.

CDR3 sequence (DNA): TGTGCCAGCAGCCCGGGACAGGGTAGGGGCTACACCTTC. Translating it yields CASSPGQGRGYTF. The chain couples TRBV7-2 to TRBJ1-2; 9 nucleotides agree with TRBD1. V dropped 5 bases and J dropped 8; count of bases not matched to a gene: 6. The CDR3 is 13 amino acids. CDR1 is SGHTA and CDR2 is FQGNSA in the germline V gene.

The chain employs TRBV11-2 and TRBJ2-1; 8 nucleotides agree with TRBD2. Trimming took 5 bases from V and 7 from J; bases not matched to a gene: 10. Germline values: CDR1 SGHAT, CDR2 FQNNGV. The CDR3 extends over 15 amino acids. CDR3 loop: CASSPLYGGANEQFF. DNA for the CDR3: TGTGCCAGCAGCCCCCTCTACGGGGGGGCGAATGAGCAGTTCTTC.

This sequence joins TRBV9 and TRBJ1-2; D is ambiguous. Germline V CDR1 and CDR2: SGDLS, YYNGEE. Trimming cost V 2 bases and J 8 bases, with 7 bases left between them. CDR3 length: 11 residues. This CDR3 reads CASSVRVGYTF. In DNA, the CDR3 is TGTGCCAGCAGCGTTCGGGTCGGCTACACCTTC.

The chain is built from TRBV7-2 and TRBJ1-1; 8 bases align to TRBD1. The germline V gene has CDR1 SGHTA and CDR2 FQGNSA. This CDR3 spans 14 amino acids. Trimming cost V 5 bases and J 0 bases; bases outside gene matches: 2. The CDR3 DNA reads TGTGCCAGCAGCGGACAGGGATTGAACACTGAAGCTTTCTTT. It is translated as CASSGQGLNTEAFF.

V is TRBV7-9 and J is TRBJ1-2; D unresolved. The CDR3 has 14 residues. V dropped 5 bases and J dropped 0 bases, with 10 bases sitting between them. Per germline, CDR1 SEHNR and CDR2 FQNEAQ (reference sequence). CDR3 protein: CASSLIPANYGYTF. As DNA, the CDR3 is TGTGCCAGCAGCCTTATCCCAGCTAACTATGGCTACACCTTC.

A few counts support this clone. V and J are TRBV6-1 and TRBJ2-7; 8 nucleotides agree with TRBD2. CDR3 length equals 14 residues. In germline, CDR1 is MNHNS, CDR2 SASEGT. V dropped 3 bases and J dropped 0; count of bases not matched to a gene: 1. CDR3 amino acids: CASSDGRASYEQYF. Written as DNA, the CDR3 is TGTGCCAGCAGTGACGGGAGGGCCTCCTACGAGCAGTACTTC.

The chain joins TRBV4-1 to TRBJ2-3, with 11 bases that match TRBD2. The CDR3 runs 17 residues. V lost 0 bases and J lost 8; bases outside the gene matches: 10. The germline gives CDR1 MGHRA, CDR2 YSYEKL. CDR3 sequence: CASSQEPTSGSGGTQYF. The CDR3, as DNA: TGCGCCAGCAGCCAAGAACCCACTAGCGGGAGCGGGGGTACGCAGTATTTT.

The chain carries TRBV3-1 (or the pseudogene TRBV3-2) and TRBJ1-3; D is unclear. Germline CDR1 LGHDT, CDR2 YNNKEL (reference sequence). With 3 bases removed from V and 0 bases from J, the gap between germline ends came to 18 bases. The CDR3 is made up of 18 amino acids. The CDR3 protein is CASSHREGQRPSGNTIYF. The CDR3 DNA sequence: TGTGCCAGCAGCCACCGGGAGGGCCAGCGCCCCTCTGGAAACACCATATATTTT.

The V and J genes are TRBV3-1 (or the pseudogene TRBV3-2) and TRBJ1-2; no firm D call. Trimming removed 0 bases at V and 3 bases at J, with 17 bases between. CDR3 length: 17 residues. Looked up from germline, CDR1 is LGHDT and CDR2 is YNNKEL (reference sequence). CDR3 sequence: CASSQDLLAGKDYGYTF. The CDR3 region has the DNA TGTGCCAGCAGCCAAGATCTCCTTGCGGGGAAAGACTATGGCTACACCTTC.

Written as DNA, the CDR3 is TGTGCCAGCAGCTTAGCCGGGACAGGCGTGAACACTGAAGCTTTCTTT. Residues: CASSLAGTGVNTEAFF. V and J are TRBV7-2 and TRBJ1-1, with 8 nucleotides matching TRBD1. The germline V gene encodes CDR1 SGHTA and CDR2 FQGNSA. The CDR3 spans 16 residues. The junction had 3 bases not matched to a gene; V was cut back by 0 bases and J by 0 bases.

The V call is TRBV4-2, the J call TRBJ1-4; 8 positions match TRBD1. The germline CDR1 and CDR2 sequences are LGHNA and YNFKEQ. This CDR3 is 14 amino acids long. Germline trimming cut 5 bases from V and 7 bases from J; bases unmatched to any gene: 6. The CDR3 loop reads CASSADRAGEKLFF. The CDR3 DNA reads as TGTGCCAGCAGCGCGGACAGGGCTGGTGAAAAACTGTTTTTT.

The CDR3: CASSWGTAATTNEKLFF. CDR3 sequence (DNA): TGTGCCAGCAGCTGGGGGACCGCGGCTACAACTAATGAAAAACTGTTTTTT. This chain links TRBV5-4 with TRBJ1-4; the D gene is possibly TRBD1 (5 bases). From germline, CDR1 is SGHNT and CDR2 YYREEE (reference sequence). Trimming cost V 3 bases and J 0 bases, with 15 bases left between them. The CDR3 spans 17 residues.

This rearrangement joins TRBV10-3 to TRBJ1-1; D gene uncertain. Germline V CDR1 and CDR2: ENHRY, SYGVKD. The CDR3 is made up of 14 amino acids. Trimming left V 6 bases short and J 1 base short, with 12 bases between. The CDR3 nucleotides are TGTGCCATCAGAGATTCTACCTCGAACACTGAAGCTTTCTTT. This sequence encodes CAIRDSTSNTEAFF.

The count of this clone is one. This rearrangement joins TRBV4-2 to TRBJ1-2; D might be TRBD1 (6 bases). V dropped 0 bases and J dropped 5 bases, with 10 bases sitting between them. This CDR3 region has 14 residues. From germline, CDR1 is LGHNA and CDR2 YNFKEQ. The CDR3 nucleotides are TGTGCCAGCAGCCAAGATAAGGGGGGATATGGCTACACCTTC. Encoded protein: CASSQDKGGYGYTF.

The rearrangement joins TRBV6-1 to TRBJ1-2; no clear D. CDR1 MNHNS and CDR2 SASEGT come from the germline V gene. With 2 bases removed from V and 8 bases from J, the gap between germline ends came to 9 bases. CDR3 size: 12 residues. The CDR3 here is CASSEKGRGYTF. The CDR3 nucleotides are TGTGCCAGCAGTGAAAAAGGACGGGGCTACACCTTC.

This clone was detected only once. V gene TRBV28 combines with J gene TRBJ2-7; TRBD1 is a possible D gene (6 bases). Germline V lookup: CDR1 MDHEN, CDR2 SYDVKM. The V end lost 3 bases, the J end lost 5 bases, and 17 bases lay between the germline ends. The CDR3 spans 15 residues. The CDR3 DNA follows: TGTGCCAGCAGTTTGGGGCAGGGGAACATCAACGAGCAGTACGTC. Translating gives CASSLGQGNINEQYV.

The V and J genes are TRBV18 and TRBJ1-5; 9 bases match TRBD1. The germline V gene encodes CDR1 KGHSH and CDR2 LQKENI. This CDR3 comprises 15 residues. After removal of 4 bases from V and 1 base from J, the junction contained 2 bases not matched to a gene. CDR3 amino acids: CASSLGQGSNQPQHF. In DNA, the CDR3 is TGTGCCAGCTCACTAGGACAGGGGAGCAATCAGCCCCAGCATTTT.

This chain uses TRBV5-5 with TRBJ2-3; D is possibly TRBD2 (5 bases). The V end lost 5 bases, the J end lost 8 bases, and 18 bases lay between the germline ends. Germline-derived CDR1 and CDR2 are SGHKS and YYEKEE (reference sequence). The CDR3 consists of 14 residues. CDR3 sequence (DNA): TGTGCCAGCAGTCCCGCACACTCCGAGGGTACGCAGTATTTT. Residues: CASSPAHSEGTQYF.

This sequence joins TRBV6-2 or TRBV6-3 and TRBJ2-3; 13 bases line up with TRBD2. The CDR3 spans 19 residues. The V gene's germline CDR1 is MNHEY and CDR2 SVGEGT. J gave up 5 bases and V 0 bases, and 11 bases lay outside the gene matches. The CDR3 DNA follows: TGTGCCAGCAGTTACTCGACTAGCGGGGGGAACGCTTTAGAAGATACGCAGTATTTT. The encoded protein is CASSYSTSGGNALEDTQYF.